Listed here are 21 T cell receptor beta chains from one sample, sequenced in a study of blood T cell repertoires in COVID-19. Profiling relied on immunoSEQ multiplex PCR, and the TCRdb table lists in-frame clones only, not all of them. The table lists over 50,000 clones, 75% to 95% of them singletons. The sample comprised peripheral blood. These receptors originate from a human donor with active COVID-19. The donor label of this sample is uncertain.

CDR3 loop: CASSLRGPPGDTQYF. Here the CDR3 DNA reads TGCGCCAGCAGCTTGCGTGGGCCCCCGGGGGATACGCAGTATTTT. The chain employs TRBV5-1 and TRBJ2-3, with a tentative D call TRBD2 (5 bases). V shed 1 base and J shed 6 bases, with 15 bases lying between them. The CDR3 consists of 15 residues. Germline CDR1 and CDR2: SGHRS and YFSETQ. The full variable domain, with the rest looked up from reference TRBV5-1 and TRBJ2-3, is KAGVTQTPRYLIKTRGQQVTLSCSPISGHRSVSWYQQTPGQGLQFLFEYFSETQRNKGNFPGRFSGRQFSNSRSEMNVSTLELGDSALYLCASSLRGPPGDTQYFGPGTRLTVL.

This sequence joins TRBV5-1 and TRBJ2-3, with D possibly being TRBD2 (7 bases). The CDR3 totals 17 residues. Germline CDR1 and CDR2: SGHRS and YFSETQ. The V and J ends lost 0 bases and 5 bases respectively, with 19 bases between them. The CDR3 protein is CASSLAYLGGAQDTQYF. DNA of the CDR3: TGCGCCAGCAGCTTGGCCTACTTGGGGGGGGCCCAAGATACGCAGTATTTT.

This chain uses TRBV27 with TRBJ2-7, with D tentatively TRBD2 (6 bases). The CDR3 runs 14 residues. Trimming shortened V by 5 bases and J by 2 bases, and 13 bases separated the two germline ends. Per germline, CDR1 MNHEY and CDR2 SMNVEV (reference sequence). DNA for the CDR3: TGTGCCAGCAGTGGGGGAGGTGCCGCCTACGAGCAGTACTTC. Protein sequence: CASSGGGAAYEQYF.

DNA for the CDR3: TGTGCCAGCAGTACCCCCGGTTGGGGGCGAAGGCCAGATACGCAGTATTTT. Translated: CASSTPGWGRRPDTQYF. J is TRBJ2-3 and V is TRBV28, with a possible D match to TRBD1 (6 bases). CDR3 length: 17 amino acids. Trimming removed 5 bases from V and 4 bases from J, with 22 bases in between. Germline CDR1 is MDHEN and CDR2 is SYDVKM.

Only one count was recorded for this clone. The CDR3 loop is CASGSDRGRGGNYGYTF. In DNA, the CDR3 is TGTGCCAGCGGTTCGGACAGGGGGCGCGGTGGTAACTATGGCTACACCTTC. V and J are TRBV27 and TRBJ1-2, with 11 bases lining up with TRBD1. The V gene end was trimmed by 8 bases and the J gene end by 1 base; junction bases not matched to a gene: 12. Germline V CDR1 and CDR2: MNHEY, SMNVEV (reference sequence). The CDR3 covers 17 residues.

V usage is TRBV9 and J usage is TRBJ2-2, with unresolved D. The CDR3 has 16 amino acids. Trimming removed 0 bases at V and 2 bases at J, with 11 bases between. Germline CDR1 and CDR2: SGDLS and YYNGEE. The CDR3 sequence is CASSVGGDVNTGELFF. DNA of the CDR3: TGTGCCAGCAGCGTAGGTGGAGACGTCAACACCGGGGAGCTGTTTTTT.

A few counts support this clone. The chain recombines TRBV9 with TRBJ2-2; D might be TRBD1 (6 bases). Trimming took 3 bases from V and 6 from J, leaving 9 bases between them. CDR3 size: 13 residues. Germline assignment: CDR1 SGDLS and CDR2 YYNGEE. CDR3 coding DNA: TGTGCCAGCAGCGGTTACAGGGCCGGGGAGCTGTTTTTT. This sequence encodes CASSGYRAGELFF.

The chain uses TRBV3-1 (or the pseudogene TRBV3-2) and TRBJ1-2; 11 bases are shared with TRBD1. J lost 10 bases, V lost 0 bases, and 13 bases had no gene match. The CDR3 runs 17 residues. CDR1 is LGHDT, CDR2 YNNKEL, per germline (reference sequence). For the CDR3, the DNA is TGTGCCAGCAGCCAAGAGGGACAGGGGGTGCGTAAGGATGACTACACCTTC. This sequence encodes CASSQEGQGVRKDDYTF.

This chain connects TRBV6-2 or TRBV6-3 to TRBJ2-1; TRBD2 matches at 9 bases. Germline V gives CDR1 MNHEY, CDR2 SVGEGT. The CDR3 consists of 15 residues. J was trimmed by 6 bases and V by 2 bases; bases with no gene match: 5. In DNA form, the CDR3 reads TGTGCCAGCAGTTACGTTGCGGGGGGGGGCAATGAGCAGTTCTTC. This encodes CASSYVAGGGNEQFF.

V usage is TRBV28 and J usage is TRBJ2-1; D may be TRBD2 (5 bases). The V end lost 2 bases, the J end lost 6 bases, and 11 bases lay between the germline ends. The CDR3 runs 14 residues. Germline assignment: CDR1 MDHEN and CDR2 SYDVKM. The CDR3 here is CASSLAGLGNEQFF. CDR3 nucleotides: TGTGCCAGCAGTTTAGCGGGCCTAGGCAATGAGCAGTTCTTC.

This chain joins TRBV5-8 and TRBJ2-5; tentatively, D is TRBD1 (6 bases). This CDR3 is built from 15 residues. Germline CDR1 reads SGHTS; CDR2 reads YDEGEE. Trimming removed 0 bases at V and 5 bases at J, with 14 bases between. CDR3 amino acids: CASSLAWGPGETQYF. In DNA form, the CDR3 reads TGTGCCAGCAGCTTGGCCTGGGGGCCGGGGGAGACCCAGTACTTC.

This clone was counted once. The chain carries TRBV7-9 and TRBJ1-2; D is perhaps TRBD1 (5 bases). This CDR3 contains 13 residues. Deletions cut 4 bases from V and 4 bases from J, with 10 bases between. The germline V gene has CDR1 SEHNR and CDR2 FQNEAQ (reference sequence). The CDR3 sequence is CASSWEQAYGYTF. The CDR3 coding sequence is TGTGCCAGCAGCTGGGAACAGGCCTATGGCTACACCTTC.

This chain's CDR3 is CASSEASGANNEQFF. Written as DNA, the CDR3 is TGTGCCAGCAGTGAAGCTAGCGGGGCGAACAATGAGCAGTTCTTC. V and J are TRBV6-1 and TRBJ2-1, with TRBD2 matching 8 bases. V was pared by 0 bases and J by 5 bases, with 3 bases of the junction left unmatched. Per germline, CDR1 MNHNS and CDR2 SASEGT. This CDR3 is 15 amino acids long.

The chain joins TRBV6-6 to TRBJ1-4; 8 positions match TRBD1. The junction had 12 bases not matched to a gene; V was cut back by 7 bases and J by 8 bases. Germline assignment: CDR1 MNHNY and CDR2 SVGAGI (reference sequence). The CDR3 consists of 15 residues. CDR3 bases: TGTGCCAGCACCGAAGGACAGGGAGGTAACGAAAAACTGTTTTTT. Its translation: CASTEGQGGNEKLFF.

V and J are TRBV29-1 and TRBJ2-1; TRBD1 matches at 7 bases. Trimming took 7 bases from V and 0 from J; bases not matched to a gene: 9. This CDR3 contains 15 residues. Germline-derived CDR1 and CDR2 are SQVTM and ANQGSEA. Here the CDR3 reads CSALGQRSSYNEQFF. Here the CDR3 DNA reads TGCAGCGCTTTGGGACAGCGCAGCTCCTACAATGAGCAGTTCTTC.

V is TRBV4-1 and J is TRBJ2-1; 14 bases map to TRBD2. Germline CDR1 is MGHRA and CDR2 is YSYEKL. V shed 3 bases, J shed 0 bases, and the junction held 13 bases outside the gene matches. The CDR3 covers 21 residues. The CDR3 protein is CASSHASPGTSGGRSYNEQFF. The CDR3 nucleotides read TGCGCCAGCAGCCATGCCTCTCCTGGGACTAGCGGGGGCCGCTCCTACAATGAGCAGTTCTTC.

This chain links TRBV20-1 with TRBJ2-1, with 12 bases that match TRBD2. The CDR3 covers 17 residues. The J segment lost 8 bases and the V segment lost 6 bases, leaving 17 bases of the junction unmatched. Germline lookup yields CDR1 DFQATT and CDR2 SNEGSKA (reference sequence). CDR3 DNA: TGCAGTGCCAGTTGGAGACTAGCGGGAGATGTCTTGCATGAGCAGTTCTTC. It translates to CSASWRLAGDVLHEQFF.

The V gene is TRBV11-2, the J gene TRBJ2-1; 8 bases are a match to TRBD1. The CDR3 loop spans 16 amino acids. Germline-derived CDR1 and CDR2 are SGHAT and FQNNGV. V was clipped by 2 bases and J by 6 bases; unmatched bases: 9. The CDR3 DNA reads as TGTGCCAGCAGCTTACTGGGGCAGGGGGCGAGCAATGAGCAGTTCTTC. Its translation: CASSLLGQGASNEQFF.

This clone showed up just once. The CDR3 DNA reads TGTGCCAGCAGCCTACTGAGGCCGGGTGAAAAACTGTTTTTT. It codes for CASSLLRPGEKLFF. The chain is built from TRBV7-9 and TRBJ1-4; no firm D call. V lost 5 bases to trimming and J lost 7 bases, with 14 bases between them. The CDR3 contains 14 residues. Germline V gene lookup returns CDR1 SEHNR and CDR2 FQNEAQ (reference sequence). Full variable domain (missing parts from reference TRBV7-9 and TRBJ1-4): DTGVSQNPRHKITKRGQNVTFRCDPISEHNRLYWYRQTLGQGPEFLTYFQNEAQLEKSRLLSDRFSAERPKGSFSTLEIQRTEQGDSAMYLCASSLLRPGEKLFFGSGTQLSVL.

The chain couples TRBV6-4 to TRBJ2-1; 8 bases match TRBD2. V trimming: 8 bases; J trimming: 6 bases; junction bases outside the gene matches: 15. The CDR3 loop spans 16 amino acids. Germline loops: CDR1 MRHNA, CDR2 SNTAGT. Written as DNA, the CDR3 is TGTGCCAGCCCCCTCGGTGCGGGGGGCCCCCTCAATGAGCAGTTCTTC. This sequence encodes CASPLGAGGPLNEQFF.

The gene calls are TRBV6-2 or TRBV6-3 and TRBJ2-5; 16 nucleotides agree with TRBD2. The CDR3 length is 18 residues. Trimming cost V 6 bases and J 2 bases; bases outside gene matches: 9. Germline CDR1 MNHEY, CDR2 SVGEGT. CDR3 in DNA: TGTGCCAGCAGCCCTAGGGGACTAGCGGGGGGGGCTCAAGAGACCCAGTACTTC. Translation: CASSPRGLAGGAQETQYF.